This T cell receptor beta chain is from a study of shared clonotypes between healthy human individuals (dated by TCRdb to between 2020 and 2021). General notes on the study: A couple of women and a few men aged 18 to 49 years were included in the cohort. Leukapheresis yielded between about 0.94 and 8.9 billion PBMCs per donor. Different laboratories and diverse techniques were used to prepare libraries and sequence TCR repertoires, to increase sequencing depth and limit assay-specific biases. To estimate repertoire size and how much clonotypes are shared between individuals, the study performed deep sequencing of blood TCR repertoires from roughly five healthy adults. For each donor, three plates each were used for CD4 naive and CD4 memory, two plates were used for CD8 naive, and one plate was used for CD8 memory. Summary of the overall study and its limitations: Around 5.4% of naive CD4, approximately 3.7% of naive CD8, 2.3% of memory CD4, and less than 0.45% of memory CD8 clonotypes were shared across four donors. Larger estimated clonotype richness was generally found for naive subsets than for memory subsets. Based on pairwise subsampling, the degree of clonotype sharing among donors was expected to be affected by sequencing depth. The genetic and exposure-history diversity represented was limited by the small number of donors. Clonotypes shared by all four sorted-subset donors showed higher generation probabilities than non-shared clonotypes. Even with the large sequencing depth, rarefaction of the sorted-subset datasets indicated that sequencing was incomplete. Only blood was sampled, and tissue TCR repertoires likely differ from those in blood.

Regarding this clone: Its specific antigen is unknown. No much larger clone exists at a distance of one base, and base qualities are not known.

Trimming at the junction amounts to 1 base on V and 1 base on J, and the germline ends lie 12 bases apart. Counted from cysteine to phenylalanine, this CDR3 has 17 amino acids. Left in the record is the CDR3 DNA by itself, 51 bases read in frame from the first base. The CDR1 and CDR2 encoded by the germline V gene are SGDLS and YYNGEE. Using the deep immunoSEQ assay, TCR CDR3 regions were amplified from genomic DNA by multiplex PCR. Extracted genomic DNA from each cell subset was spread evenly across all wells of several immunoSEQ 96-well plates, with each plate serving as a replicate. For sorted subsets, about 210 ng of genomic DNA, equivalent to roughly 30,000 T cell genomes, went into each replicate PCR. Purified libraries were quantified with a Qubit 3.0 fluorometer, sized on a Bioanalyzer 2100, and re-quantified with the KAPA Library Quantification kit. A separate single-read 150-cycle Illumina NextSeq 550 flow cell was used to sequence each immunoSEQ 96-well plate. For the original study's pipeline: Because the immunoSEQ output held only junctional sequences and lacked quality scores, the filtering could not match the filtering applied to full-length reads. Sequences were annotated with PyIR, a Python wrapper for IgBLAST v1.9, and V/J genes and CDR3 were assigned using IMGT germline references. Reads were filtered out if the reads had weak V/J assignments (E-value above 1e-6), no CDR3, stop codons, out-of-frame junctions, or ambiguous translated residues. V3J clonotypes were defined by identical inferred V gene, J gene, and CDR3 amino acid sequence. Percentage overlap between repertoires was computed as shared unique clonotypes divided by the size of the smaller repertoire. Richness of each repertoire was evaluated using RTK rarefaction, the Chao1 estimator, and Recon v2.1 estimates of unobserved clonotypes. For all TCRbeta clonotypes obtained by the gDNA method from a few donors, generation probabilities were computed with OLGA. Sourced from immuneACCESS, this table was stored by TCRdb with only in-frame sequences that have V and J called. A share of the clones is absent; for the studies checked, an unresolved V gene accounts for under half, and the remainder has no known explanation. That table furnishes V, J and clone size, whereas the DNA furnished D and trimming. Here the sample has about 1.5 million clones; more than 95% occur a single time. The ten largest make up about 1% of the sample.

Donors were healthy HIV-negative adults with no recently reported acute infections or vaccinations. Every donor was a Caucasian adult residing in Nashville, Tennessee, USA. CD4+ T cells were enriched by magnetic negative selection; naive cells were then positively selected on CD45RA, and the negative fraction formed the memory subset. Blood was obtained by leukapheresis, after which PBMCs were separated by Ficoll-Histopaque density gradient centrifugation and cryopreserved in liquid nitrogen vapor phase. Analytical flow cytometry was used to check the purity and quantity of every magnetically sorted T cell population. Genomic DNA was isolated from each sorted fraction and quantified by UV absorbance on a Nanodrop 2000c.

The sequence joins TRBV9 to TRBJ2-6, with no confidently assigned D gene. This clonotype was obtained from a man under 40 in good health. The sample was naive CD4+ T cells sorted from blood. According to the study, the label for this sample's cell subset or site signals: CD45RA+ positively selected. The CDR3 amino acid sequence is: CASSVYSAKSGANVLTF. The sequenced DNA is TGTGCCAGCAGCGTATACTCAGCAAAGTCTGGGGCCAACGTCCTGACTTTC.